One and the same sample provided the 29 T cell receptor beta chains below, sequenced in a study of identical twins. TCRdb reanalysed the 5' RACE reads using MiXCR and keeps one entry per CDR3 protein. The sample yields some 710,000 distinct CDR3 sequences, roughly 6.2% seen once. The sequenced sample was naive T cells sorted from blood. The source of these receptors is a man aged 18 to 29 in good health.

This sequence joins TRBV6-2 or TRBV6-3 and TRBJ2-1; 7 bases are shared with TRBD2. Germline lookup yields CDR1 MNHEY and CDR2 SVGEGT. V gave up 0 bases and J gave up 3 bases; unmatched junction bases: 11. The CDR3 sequence is 18 residues long. CDR3 region: CASSYSGLDLGLYNEQFF. The CDR3 DNA is TGTGCCAGCAGTTACTCAGGACTAGATTTGGGTCTCTACAATGAGCAGTTCTTC.

The chain is built from TRBV20-1 and TRBJ2-1, with 9 nucleotides matching TRBD2. Per germline, CDR1 DFQATT and CDR2 SNEGSKA (reference sequence). The CDR3 totals 17 residues. J lost 9 bases, V lost 0 bases, and 15 bases had no gene match. In DNA, the CDR3 is TGCAGTGCTAGAGATATGAGCGGGAGGAGACGGGTTGGTGAGCAGTTCTTC. Translation: CSARDMSGRRRVGEQFF.

This clonotype showed up many times. This chain joins TRBV7-9 and TRBJ2-7; D possibly corresponds to TRBD1 (5 bases). The germline CDR1 and CDR2 sequences are SEHNR and FQNEAQ (reference sequence). CDR3 size: 12 residues. The V gene lost 6 bases and the J gene lost 2 bases, with 8 bases spanning the gap. The CDR3 coding sequence is TGTGCCAGCAGTACAGGACCCTACGAGCAGTACTTC. Its translation: CASSTGPYEQYF.

This clonotype turned up a few times. J is TRBJ1-2 and V is TRBV11-2; D uncertain. The germline V and J ends were trimmed by 0 bases and 4 bases, with 15 bases remaining between them. CDR3 length: 16 residues. From germline, CDR1 is SGHAT and CDR2 FQNNGV. CDR3 sequence: CASSLDGFAKLYGYTF. The CDR3 DNA follows: TGTGCCAGCAGCTTAGATGGGTTTGCAAAACTCTATGGCTACACCTTC.

This clonotype has a handful of counts. The CDR3 spells CSARGGRSGSGDTQYF. CDR3 nucleotides: TGCAGTGCTAGAGGCGGCCGTAGCGGGAGTGGGGATACGCAGTATTTT. The chain carries TRBV20-1 and TRBJ2-3; 9 nucleotides agree with TRBD2. After removal of 1 base from V and 6 bases from J, the junction contained 11 bases not matched to a gene. The germline gives CDR1 DFQATT, CDR2 SNEGSKA (reference sequence). CDR3 length: 16 amino acids.

This clonotype was recorded many times. This chain links TRBV12-3 or TRBV12-4 with TRBJ2-7, with 7 nucleotides matching TRBD1. This CDR3 region has 12 residues. V lost 6 bases and J lost 4; bases outside the gene matches: 3. The CDR3 reads CASRGTAYEQYF. The CDR3 region has the DNA TGTGCCAGCAGAGGGACAGCTTACGAGCAGTACTTC.

There are a few counts of this clonotype. Here the CDR3 reads CASSRDKWTSGMEREFF. The DNA of the CDR3 is TGTGCCAGCAGCCGGGATAAGTGGACTAGCGGGATGGAGCGGGAATTCTTC. The rearrangement joins TRBV6-1 to TRBJ2-1; TRBD2 agrees at 12 bases. Trimming cost V 6 bases and J 16 bases; bases outside gene matches: 22. Germline V lookup: CDR1 MNHNS, CDR2 SASEGT. The CDR3 consists of 17 residues.

The sample holds a few counts of this clonotype. This clone may be a read error of a much larger clone one base away. The chain couples TRBV14 to TRBJ1-1; D remains ambiguous. CDR1 and CDR2 (germline): SGHDN, FVKESK. Deletions cut 7 bases from V and 5 bases from J, with 8 bases between. The CDR3 covers 11 residues. The CDR3 nucleotides read TGTGCCAGCATGGTAGGAACTGAAGCTTTCTTT. This codes for CASMVGTEAFF.

This clonotype was counted between two and nine times. The chain is built from TRBV11-2 and TRBJ2-1; D gene uncertain. Germline values: CDR1 SGHAT, CDR2 FQNNGV. The CDR3 extends over 18 amino acids. V was pared by 5 bases and J by 1 base, with 21 bases between. For the CDR3, the DNA is TGTGCCAGCAGCCCATACCTCCGGCTAGTGGAATCCTACAATGAGCAGTTCTTC. Translated, it gives CASSPYLRLVESYNEQFF.

There are many counts of this clonotype. This chain uses TRBV3-1 with TRBJ1-1; D not resolved. The V end was cut by 1 base, the J end by 1 base, with 4 bases between. There are 13 residues in the CDR3. Germline loops: CDR1 LGHDT, CDR2 YNNKEL (reference sequence). The CDR3 protein is CASSQARNTEAFF. In DNA, the CDR3 is TGTGCCAGCAGCCAAGCAAGGAACACTGAAGCTTTCTTT.

The rearrangement joins TRBV5-1 to TRBJ2-3, with 7 bases lining up with TRBD1. The trim removed 4 bases at V and 6 bases at J, leaving 14 bases unmatched. The CDR3 is 16 residues long. CDR1 and CDR2 from the germline V gene are SGHRS and YFSETQ. CDR3 nucleotides: TGCGCCAGCAGCGATAGGGGGCCTTACCTTGGGGATACGCAGTATTTT. This codes for CASSDRGPYLGDTQYF.

This clonotype was counted at least ten times. The chain is built from TRBV4-3 and TRBJ2-3, with TRBD2 identical over 7 bases. After removal of 0 bases from V and 1 base from J, the junction contained 7 bases not matched to a gene. CDR3 length equals 17 residues. CDR1 is LGHNA, CDR2 YSLEER, per germline. The CDR3 region has the DNA TGCGCCAGCAGCCAAGAAGGAGGAGCGGGGCGCACAGATACGCAGTATTTT. It specifies CASSQEGGAGRTDTQYF.

The rearrangement uses TRBV7-4 and TRBJ2-3; D unresolved. V was trimmed by 5 bases and J by 0 bases, leaving 15 bases between them. CDR1 and CDR2 from the germline V gene are SGHVT and SQSDAQ. The length of the CDR3 is 16 residues. The CDR3 loop is CASSLGKAASTDTQYF. In nucleotides, the CDR3 is TGTGCCAGCAGCCTGGGCAAGGCGGCTAGCACAGATACGCAGTATTTT.

This clonotype was seen repeatedly, ten times or more. The chain joins TRBV28 to TRBJ1-3; no reliable D call. The CDR3 is 13 residues long. V shed 8 bases and J shed 4 bases, with 12 bases lying between them. Germline CDR1 and CDR2: MDHEN and SYDVKM. Written as DNA, the CDR3 is TGTGCCAGCCTGTCCGGGTTAGGAAACACCATATATTTT. It yields the protein CASLSGLGNTIYF.

The chain recombines TRBV20-1 with TRBJ2-3; 12 nucleotides line up with TRBD2. The J segment lost 1 base and the V segment lost 0 bases, leaving 11 bases of the junction unmatched. Germline-derived CDR1 and CDR2 are DFQATT and SNEGSKA (reference sequence). CDR3 length: 19 amino acids. The CDR3 coding sequence is TGCAGTGCTAGAGATCTCCTAGCGGGAGGGCCGTATGGCACAGATACGCAGTATTTT. Protein: CSARDLLAGGPYGTDTQYF.

This clonotype was counted a few times. The CDR3 sequence: CASSIPGLAKNIQYF. Written as DNA, the CDR3 is TGTGCCAGTAGTATCCCGGGGTTAGCCAAAAACATTCAGTACTTC. The chain is built from TRBV19 and TRBJ2-4; weak D call: TRBD2 (5 bases). Germline CDR1 is LNHDA and CDR2 is SQIVND (reference sequence). The CDR3 totals 15 residues. With 3 bases removed from V and 0 bases from J, the gap between germline ends came to 9 bases.

The sample holds many counts of this clonotype. The rearrangement uses TRBV4-3 and TRBJ2-2; D might be TRBD1 (5 bases). The germline gives CDR1 LGHNA, CDR2 YSLEER. CDR3 length: 16 residues. The germline V and J ends were trimmed by 0 bases and 5 bases, with 13 bases remaining between them. CDR3 DNA sequence: TGCGCCAGCAGCCAAGATTCCAGGGAAATTACCGGGGAGCTGTTTTTT. Its protein product is CASSQDSREITGELFF.

This clonotype appeared many times. The genes are TRBV5-1 and TRBJ1-5; 8 bases are a match to TRBD1. J was trimmed by 3 bases and V by 4 bases; bases with no gene match: 6. The CDR3 sequence is 15 residues long. Germline CDR1 SGHRS, CDR2 YFSETQ. CDR3 protein: CASSTGQGANQPQHF. Here the CDR3 DNA reads TGCGCCAGCAGCACCGGACAGGGCGCCAATCAGCCCCAGCATTTT.

This clonotype was seen repeatedly, ten times or more. For the CDR3, the DNA is TGTGCCAGCAGGGAACAGGGGATCGGAGAGACCCAGTACTTC. This translates into CASREQGIGETQYF. The chain carries TRBV25-1 and TRBJ2-5, with 7 bases aligning to TRBD1. The CDR3 extends over 14 amino acids. The V gene's germline CDR1 is MGHDK and CDR2 SYGVNS. Germline trimming cut 6 bases from V and 4 bases from J; bases unmatched to any gene: 8.

This clonotype turned up a few times. V is TRBV5-1 and J is TRBJ2-2; 7 positions agree with TRBD1. The CDR3 length is 17 residues. Germline V CDR1 and CDR2: SGHRS, YFSETQ. Losses at the gene ends were 0 bases for V and 4 bases for J; bases not matched to a gene: 9. The CDR3 coding sequence is TGCGCCAGCAGCTTGGCCCCCGTGACAGGGCCCACCGGGGAGCTGTTTTTT. Translation: CASSLAPVTGPTGELFF.

This clonotype was recorded at least ten times. The chain carries TRBV6-1 and TRBJ1-5; the D is unclear. CDR1 and CDR2 (germline): MNHNS, SASEGT. There are 14 residues in the CDR3. With 11 bases removed from V and 3 bases from J, the gap between germline ends came to 17 bases. Written as DNA, the CDR3 is TGTGCCTCCCGAAACAGATCCTTCAATCAGCCCCAGCATTTT. Translation: CASRNRSFNQPQHF.

The chain links TRBV6-1 to TRBJ2-3; perhaps D is TRBD1 or TRBD2 (5 bases each). Between the trimmed V and J ends, which lost 4 bases and 4 bases, there was a span of 15 bases. Germline-derived CDR1 and CDR2 are MNHNS and SASEGT. The CDR3 consists of 15 residues. CDR3 residues: CASSAPRGPSDTQYF. The CDR3 coding sequence is TGTGCCAGCAGTGCCCCCCGGGGCCCGTCAGATACGCAGTATTTT.

Details on this clonotype: An end of the junction differs from the germline gene, which may be a read error. The rearrangement joins TRBV3-1 to TRBJ2-7; 8 bases fit TRBD1. There are 15 residues in the CDR3. The germline V gene encodes CDR1 LGHDT and CDR2 YNNKEL (reference sequence). The chain's CDR3 is CASSQSGQATYKQYF. CDR3 coding DNA: TGTGCCAGCAGCCAATCGGGACAGGCAACCTACAAGCAGTACTTC.

This clonotype was detected only a few times. The gene calls are TRBV19 and TRBJ1-2; possibly TRBD1 for D (5 bases). CDR1 and CDR2 (germline): LNHDA, SQIVND (reference sequence). CDR3 size: 14 residues. Deletions cut 1 base from V and 6 bases from J, with 12 bases between. The CDR3, as DNA: TGTGCCAGTAGTATAGTTCATACCAGGGATGGCTACACCTTC. Amino acid sequence: CASSIVHTRDGYTF.

At least ten counts were recorded for this clonotype. The V gene is TRBV20-1, the J gene TRBJ2-5; D uncertain. The CDR3 runs to 16 residues. Trimming stripped 0 bases from V and 2 bases from J, with 16 bases between. In germline, CDR1 is DFQATT, CDR2 SNEGSKA (reference sequence). CDR3 sequence (DNA): TGCAGTGCTAGAGATCTATTGATGGAGCGACAAGAGACCCAGTACTTC. Its translation: CSARDLLMERQETQYF.

This chain links TRBV19 with TRBJ2-5; maybe TRBD2 (5 bases). Germline V lookup: CDR1 LNHDA, CDR2 SQIVND (reference sequence). Trimming took 4 bases from V and 0 from J, leaving 12 bases between them. The CDR3 contains 15 residues. CDR3: CASSRTGIHQETQYF. In DNA form, the CDR3 reads TGTGCCAGTAGTAGGACGGGGATTCACCAAGAGACCCAGTACTTC.

This clonotype was recorded many times. The V and J genes are TRBV11-2 and TRBJ2-7; tentatively, D is TRBD1 (5 bases). V lost 5 bases and J 4 bases, leaving 9 bases between the germline ends. The CDR3 runs to 12 residues. The V gene's germline CDR1 is SGHAT and CDR2 FQNNGV. The CDR3 spells CASSMDTYEQYV. The CDR3 nucleotides read TGTGCCAGCAGCATGGACACTTACGAGCAGTACGTC.

This clonotype occurred many times. The chain is built from TRBV5-8 and TRBJ2-1, with D perhaps being TRBD1 or TRBD2 (5 bases each). The V gene's germline CDR1 is SGHTS and CDR2 YDEGEE. V lost 4 bases to trimming and J lost 10 bases, with 15 bases between them. CDR3 length: 13 residues. In nucleotides, the CDR3 is TGTGCCAGCAGCCCCTATACGGGACCCGAGCAGTTCTTC. It yields the protein CASSPYTGPEQFF.

This clonotype was counted many times. The CDR3 DNA sequence: TGTGCCAGCAGTCCAACCCTGAACTATGGCTACACCTTC. Its translation is CASSPTLNYGYTF. The J gene is TRBJ1-2, the V gene TRBV27; D uncertain. V dropped 5 bases and J dropped 2 bases, with 9 bases sitting between them. The CDR3 covers 13 residues. Germline V gene data show CDR1 as MNHEY and CDR2 as SMNVEV (reference sequence).